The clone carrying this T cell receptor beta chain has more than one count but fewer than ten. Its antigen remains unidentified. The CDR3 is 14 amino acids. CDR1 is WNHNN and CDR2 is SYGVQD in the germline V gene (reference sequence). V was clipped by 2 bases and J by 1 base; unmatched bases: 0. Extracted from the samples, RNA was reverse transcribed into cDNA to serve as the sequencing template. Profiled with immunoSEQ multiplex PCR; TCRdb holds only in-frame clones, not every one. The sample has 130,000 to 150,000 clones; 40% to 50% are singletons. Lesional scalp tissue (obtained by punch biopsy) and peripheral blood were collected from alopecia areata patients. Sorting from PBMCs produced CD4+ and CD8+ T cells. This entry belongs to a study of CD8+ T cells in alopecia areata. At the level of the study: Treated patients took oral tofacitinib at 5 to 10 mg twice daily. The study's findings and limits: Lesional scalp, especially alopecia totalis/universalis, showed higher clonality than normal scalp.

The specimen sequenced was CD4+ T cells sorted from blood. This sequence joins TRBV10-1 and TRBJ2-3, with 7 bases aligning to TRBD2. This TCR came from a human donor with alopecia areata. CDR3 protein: CASSEAGGTDTQYF. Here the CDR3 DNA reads TGCGCCAGCAGTGAGGCGGGAGGCACAGATACGCAGTATTTT.